This section outlines one TCR beta chain sequence together with its context. This sample is part of a study of blood T cell repertoires in COVID-19. Deletions cut 4 bases from V and 2 bases from J, with 13 bases between. The CDR3 length is 14 residues. Per the germline V gene, CDR1 is GTSNPN and CDR2 is SVGIG (reference sequence). The data were produced by immunoSEQ multiplex PCR, yet TCRdb's version contains in-frame clones alone and is incomplete. This repertoire shows 100,000 or so clones, less than 90% found once; its top ten account for 3.8%. The genes are TRBV30 and TRBJ2-3, with D possibly being TRBD2 (5 bases). Sequencing input: peripheral blood. The TCR originated in a man aged 60 to 69 with acute or convalescent COVID-19. The CDR3 sequence is CAWKSAGNTDTQYF. In DNA form, the CDR3 reads TGTGCCTGGAAATCGGCGGGCAACACAGATACGCAGTATTTT.